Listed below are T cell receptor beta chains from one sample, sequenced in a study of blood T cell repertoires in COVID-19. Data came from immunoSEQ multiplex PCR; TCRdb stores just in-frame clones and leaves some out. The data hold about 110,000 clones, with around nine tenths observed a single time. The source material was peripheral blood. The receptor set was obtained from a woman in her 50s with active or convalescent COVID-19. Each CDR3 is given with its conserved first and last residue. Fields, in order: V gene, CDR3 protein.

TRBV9,CASSSLPFGGHSPLHF
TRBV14,CASSQVREQDTQYF
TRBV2,CASSEGARAGQETQYF
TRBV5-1,CASSSQGLAFF
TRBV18,CASSPPGTGTYEQYF
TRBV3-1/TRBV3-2,CASSQVAQYF
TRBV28,CASSPTGGAGANVLTF
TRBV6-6,CASGQGLAGGNEQFF
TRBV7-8,CASSSTRRAGGSSYNEQLF
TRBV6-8,CASRPPHFYGYTF
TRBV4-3,CASSQAIGVGQPQHF
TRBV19,CASSIMASGIQDTQYF
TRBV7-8,CASTLGGRLTDTQYF
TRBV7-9,CASSLRDPNYGYTF
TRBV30,CAWSSGHYNYGYTF